Following are 15 T cell receptor beta chains from one sample sequenced in a study of PD-L1 blockade in urothelial cancer. The assay was immunoSEQ multiplex PCR, and TCRdb's table has in-frame clones only and misses some. Among tens of thousands of clones, over 75% were seen once, and the ten largest hold 3.5% to 5.5%. Sequencing used PBMCs, obtained around atezolizumab (anti-PD-L1) treatment. All receptors derive from a man aged 65-85 years with urothelial cancer.

V is TRBV2 and J is TRBJ2-6, with D hard to call. The CDR3 is 15 amino acids. Trimming took 8 bases from V and 1 from J, leaving 12 bases between them. The germline V gene encodes CDR1 SNHLY and CDR2 FYNNEI. The CDR3 loop reads CASCPTGSGANVLTF. In DNA, the CDR3 is TGTGCCAGCTGTCCGACGGGTTCTGGGGCCAACGTCCTGACTTTC. Combining the CDR3 with reference TRBV2 and TRBJ2-6 gives the whole variable domain EPEVTQTPSHQVTQMGQEVILRCVPISNHLYFYWYRQILGQKVEFLVSFYNNEISEKSEIFDDQFSVERPDGSNFTLKIRSTKLEDSAMYFCASCPTGSGANVLTFGAGSRLTVL.

The V call is TRBV29-1, the J call TRBJ1-1, with 10 bases identical to TRBD1. CDR1 and CDR2 from the germline V gene are SQVTM and ANQGSEA. The CDR3 extends over 15 amino acids. Germline trimming cut 0 bases from V and 3 bases from J; bases unmatched to any gene: 4. CDR3: CSVEEDRGFYTEAFF. DNA of the CDR3: TGCAGCGTTGAAGAGGACAGGGGGTTCTACACTGAAGCTTTCTTT.

The V and J genes are TRBV10-1 and TRBJ2-2; 7 positions match TRBD2. V lost 6 bases and J lost 2; bases outside the gene matches: 12. CDR3 length: 17 amino acids. Germline V lookup: CDR1 WNHNN, CDR2 SYGVQD (reference sequence). The DNA for the CDR3 is TGCGCCAGCAGCCCACTAGCGCTTGACCTAAACACCGGGGAGCTGTTTTTT. Translating it yields CASSPLALDLNTGELFF.

The chain employs TRBV2 and TRBJ1-1; TRBD1 aligns across 9 bases. Germline CDR1 is SNHLY and CDR2 is FYNNEI. The CDR3 has 14 residues. V was pared by 6 bases and J by 5 bases, with 7 bases of the junction left unmatched. The CDR3: CASREQGAYTEAFF. CDR3 DNA: TGTGCCAGCAGGGAACAGGGGGCATATACTGAAGCTTTCTTT.

This chain connects TRBV7-2 to TRBJ2-1; TRBD2 aligns across 7 bases. Germline V lookup: CDR1 SGHTA, CDR2 FQGNSA. The ends lost 5 bases at V and 8 bases at J; junction bases unmatched: 12. CDR3 length: 15 residues. The CDR3 DNA follows: TGTGCCAGCAGCCTGGACTCGTCCGGGAGGTATGAGCAGTTCTTC. Amino acids: CASSLDSSGRYEQFF.

V and J are TRBV4-1 and TRBJ2-5, with D tentatively TRBD1 (6 bases). Per the germline V gene, CDR1 is MGHRA and CDR2 is YSYEKL. The CDR3 covers 13 residues. V was clipped by 4 bases and J by 4 bases, with 10 bases between them. DNA for the CDR3: TGCGCCAGCAGCCGATTAGGGGGAGAGACCCAGTACTTC. Protein sequence: CASSRLGGETQYF.

This clone was seen only once. The chain combines TRBV7-9 with TRBJ2-7; TRBD2 might be the D (6 bases). The CDR3 loop spans 15 amino acids. Germline CDR1 is SEHNR and CDR2 is FQNEAQ (reference sequence). The V and J ends lost 6 bases and 5 bases respectively, with 20 bases between them. The CDR3 reads CASSKGLREWDEQYF. CDR3 DNA: TGTGCCAGCAGTAAAGGGTTACGGGAGTGGGACGAGCAGTACTTC.

V and J are TRBV19 and TRBJ2-5; possible D gene TRBD1, 6 bases. Germline CDR1 is LNHDA and CDR2 is SQIVND (reference sequence). V was pared by 6 bases and J by 0 bases, with 8 bases between. The CDR3 consists of 13 residues. Written as DNA, the CDR3 is TGTGCCAGTAGCGGGGACAACCAAGAGACCCAGTACTTC. This codes for CASSGDNQETQYF.

The chain combines TRBV11-3 with TRBJ2-3, with 9 positions matching TRBD2. Germline values: CDR1 SGHNT, CDR2 YENEEA. This CDR3 spans 15 amino acids. The V segment lost 2 bases and the J segment 2 bases; nucleotides outside the gene matches: 2. The CDR3 here is CASSLTSGFTDTQYF. Here the CDR3 DNA reads TGTGCCAGCAGCTTAACTAGCGGGTTCACAGATACGCAGTATTTT.

The gene calls are TRBV5-1 and TRBJ2-5; D is possibly TRBD2 (6 bases). The CDR3 has 16 amino acids. With 0 bases removed from V and 5 bases from J, the gap between germline ends came to 17 bases. The V gene's germline CDR1 is SGHRS and CDR2 YFSETQ. CDR3 DNA: TGCGCCAGCAGCTTGGCCGGTGGTGGGGGGACGGAGACCCAGTACTTC. It yields the protein CASSLAGGGGTETQYF.

V gene TRBV6-1 combines with J gene TRBJ2-3; TRBD2 matches 11 bases. The trim removed 10 bases at V and 5 bases at J, leaving 8 bases unmatched. This CDR3 has 14 amino acids. Germline V lookup: CDR1 MNHNS, CDR2 SASEGT. As DNA, the CDR3 is TGTGCCACCCATAGCGGGAGGGCCGAAGATACGCAGTATTTT. This gives the protein CATHSGRAEDTQYF.

The CDR3 is CASSLDRNYGYTF. CDR3 sequence (DNA): TGTGCCAGCAGTCTGGACAGGAACTATGGCTACACCTTC. This rearrangement joins TRBV2 to TRBJ1-2, with TRBD1 matching 7 bases. This CDR3 is 13 amino acids long. V lost 5 bases, J lost 2 bases, and 2 bases stayed unmatched. The germline CDR1 and CDR2 sequences are SNHLY and FYNNEI.

The chain has TRBV30 and TRBJ1-2; TRBD1 might be the D (5 bases). The CDR3 runs to 15 residues. CDR1 is GTSNPN, CDR2 SVGIG, per germline (reference sequence). Trimming took 4 bases from V and 4 from J, leaving 19 bases between them. The CDR3 loop reads CAWMASSGGSYGYTF. The CDR3 coding sequence is TGTGCCTGGATGGCATCGTCCGGGGGTAGCTATGGCTACACCTTC.

The rearrangement links TRBV29-1 to TRBJ2-7; TRBD2 matches at 9 bases. This CDR3 is 13 amino acids long. J lost 8 bases, V lost 6 bases, and 11 bases had no gene match. The germline V gene encodes CDR1 SQVTM and CDR2 ANQGSEA. The CDR3 region has the DNA TGCAGCGTGAGGACTAGCGCTACGGGGAAGCAGTACTTC. This gives the protein CSVRTSATGKQYF.

This clone was counted a few times. This chain connects TRBV29-1 to TRBJ2-5; 8 bases agree with TRBD1. V trimming: 6 bases; J trimming: 4 bases; junction bases outside the gene matches: 4. CDR3 length: 12 amino acids. CDR1 is SQVTM and CDR2 is ANQGSEA in the germline V gene. CDR3 in DNA: TGCAGCGTGACGACAGGGGTAGAGACCCAGTACTTC. Translating it yields CSVTTGVETQYF.